This T cell receptor beta chain was identified in a study of CD8 T cells in ankylosing spondylitis. Findings and caveats of the study: Blood of patients with ankylosing spondylitis appeared to be characterized by a TCR beta motif of 8 or 9 highly homologous variants.

TCRdb re-analysed the 5' RACE reads in MiXCR, keeping a single row per CDR3 protein. The table has 700,000 or so distinct CDR3 sequences, around 20% seen once. Details on this clonotype: The antigen is unknown.

Germline values: CDR1 SNHLY, CDR2 FYNNEI. The CDR3 contains 16 residues. Trimming at V came to 5 bases and at J to 6 bases, leaving 11 bases not matched to a gene. The chain joins TRBV2 to TRBJ2-4, with 9 bases lining up with TRBD2. This sequence was found in a male donor with ankylosing spondylitis. Source material: blood, either unsorted or a sorted T cell fraction (not recorded which). The CDR3 reads CASSSGAGTSTNIQYF. The CDR3 DNA reads as TGTGCCAGCAGTTCGGGGGCGGGGACTAGCACAAACATTCAGTACTTC.